This T cell receptor (beta chain) comes out of a study of shared clonotypes between healthy human individuals (dated by TCRdb to 2020 to 2022). For the study in its entirety: The cohort included a few men and a couple of women between 18 and 49 years of age. For each donor, CD4 naive and CD4 memory were each run on three plates, CD8 naive on two plates, and CD8 memory on one plate. Blood TCR repertoires of about 5 healthy adults were deeply sequenced to estimate repertoire size and the extent of clonotype sharing between individuals. To increase sequencing depth and limit assay-specific biases, TCR repertoire library preparation and sequencing were carried out by different laboratories using diverse techniques. Each donor's leukapheresis produced roughly between roughly 0.85 and 9.5 billion PBMCs. What the work shows at the level of the full study, not this receptor alone: Sampling was limited to blood, and TCR repertoires in tissue likely differ from TCR repertoires in blood. Based on pairwise subsampling, the degree of clonotype sharing among donors was expected to be affected by sequencing depth. Incomplete sequencing was indicated by rarefaction of sorted-subset datasets, despite the large sequencing depth. Across four donors, about 5% of naive CD4, 3.5% of naive CD8, under 2.5% of memory CD4, and 0.4% of memory CD8 clonotypes were shared. Clonotypes shared by all four sorted-subset donors showed higher generation probabilities than non-shared clonotypes. Estimated clonotype richness was generally larger for naive than for memory subsets. The genetic and exposure-history diversity represented was limited by the small number of donors.

Donors were healthy HIV-negative adults with no recently reported acute infections or vaccinations. All donors were Caucasian adults living in Nashville, Tennessee, USA. CD4+ T cells were enriched by magnetic negative selection; naive cells were then positively selected on CD45RA, and the negative fraction formed the memory subset. Blood was collected by leukapheresis, and PBMCs were isolated by Ficoll-Histopaque density gradient centrifugation and then cryopreserved in liquid nitrogen vapor phase. Analytical flow cytometry was used to check the purity and quantity of every magnetically sorted T cell population. Genomic DNA was isolated from each sorted fraction and quantified by UV absorbance on a Nanodrop 2000c. Relative to germline, V is 2 bases shorter and J is 0 bases shorter, with 14 bases between their ends. CDR3 length: 17 amino acids, cysteine to phenylalanine. Just the 51-base CDR3 DNA is kept, in frame starting at base 1. From a lookup of the germline V gene (reference sequence), CDR1 and CDR2 are MNHEY and SMNVEV.

TCR CDR3 regions were amplified from genomic DNA by multiplex PCR using the deep immunoSEQ assay. Genomic DNA extracted from each cell subset was distributed evenly over all wells of several immunoSEQ 96-well plates, and each plate served as one replicate. For sorted subsets, approximately 190 ng genomic DNA, equal to 30,000 or so T cell genomes, was loaded into each replicate PCR. The purified libraries were quantified using a Qubit 3.0 fluorometer, sized with a Bioanalyzer 2100, and then quantified again using the KAPA Library Quantification kit. Every immunoSEQ 96-well plate was sequenced on a dedicated single-read 150-cycle Illumina NextSeq 550 flow cell. The paper's processing steps were these. Because only junctional sequences without quality scores were contained in the immunoSEQ output, filtering matching that applied to full-length reads could not be performed. To assign V/J genes and CDR3, sequences were annotated against IMGT germline references using PyIR, a Python wrapper for IgBLAST v1.9. Reads were filtered out if the reads had weak V/J assignments (E-value above 1e-6), no CDR3, stop codons, out-of-frame junctions, or ambiguous translated residues. V3J clonotypes were defined as sequences sharing an identical inferred V gene, J gene, and CDR3 amino acid sequence. The percentage overlap between two repertoires was calculated by dividing the number of shared unique clonotypes by the size of the smaller repertoire. Three approaches were used to assess repertoire richness: RTK rarefaction, the Chao1 estimator, and Recon v2.1 estimates of unobserved clonotypes. For all TCRbeta clonotypes obtained by the gDNA method from a few donors, generation probabilities were computed with OLGA. TCRdb re-hosts the immuneACCESS table, in-frame sequences only. Its copies lack some clones; in the studies checked, an unresolved V gene accounts for under half of them, and the cause for the rest is not known. The DNA gave D and trimming, while V, J and clone size come from that table. The sample contains over a million clones, about 98.5% of them found a single time. The top ten hold around 0.38% of the sample.

Comments on this clone: The clone's antigen remains unknown. No qualities accompany the bases; no much larger clone lies one base away.

Sample: naive CD4+ T cells sorted from blood. The sample's cell subset or site label is to be understood as: CD45RA+ positively selected. The clonotype comes from a man aged 25-45 years in good health. The sequence joins TRBV27 to TRBJ1-5; tentative D gene TRBD1, with 6 bases matching. The sequence in DNA is TGTGCCAGCAGTTTACGGTGGCAGGGGTATAGCAATCAGCCCCAGCATTTT. This translates into CASSLRWQGYSNQPQHF.